The clone carrying this T cell receptor beta chain was recorded a few times. No antigen is known for it. It was with a sample-barcoded 5' primer and a J-beta primer mix that a second PCR of roughly 6 to 12 cycles was run. TCRdb re-called the 5' RACE reads through MiXCR, storing one row per CDR3 protein. This sample has 710,000 or so distinct CDR3 sequences, with approximately 21% found just once. Each donor's blood draw was roughly 10 milliliters of peripheral blood. These data come from a study of blood T cells in healthy people across ages. Study-wide findings and caveats: Age brought a roughly linear fall in TCR beta diversity measured per million T cells. Naive CD4+ cells and diversity were both higher in long-lived donors than in aged donors.

The J segment lost 5 bases and the V segment lost 5 bases, leaving 3 bases of the junction unmatched. The CDR3 contains 14 residues. Germline CDR1 is SGHDN and CDR2 is FVKESK. This TCR was recovered from a man between 65 and 80 years old in good health. Sequencing was done on a sample of blood. The V and J genes are TRBV14 and TRBJ2-1; the match to TRBD2 covers 10 bases. In DNA, the CDR3 is TGTGCCAGCAGCTGGCTAGCGGGGGACAATGAGCAGTTCTTC. Translating gives CASSWLAGDNEQFF.